Listed below are T cell receptor beta chains from one sample, sequenced in a study of blood T cells in healthy people across ages. One entry per CDR3 protein results from TCRdb running MiXCR on the 5' RACE reads. The repertoire consists of about 1 million distinct CDR3 sequences, with 35% to 50% occurring once and the leading ten covering approximately 17%. Input material: blood. All receptors come from a woman aged 60 to 75 in good health. Each CDR3 is given with its conserved first and last residue. The D gene is left open where the match is weak. Some rows have no size entry. The others give once, few or many, or a class for an expanded clone.

CDR3 DNA: TGTGCCATCAGGCCCTTAGCGGGAGGGCCGGGAGATACGCAGTATTTT
CDR3 protein: CAIRPLAGGPGDTQYF
clone size: once
J gene: TRBJ2-3
D gene: TRBD2
V gene: TRBV10-3

CDR3 DNA: TGTGCCAGCAACGAACAGGGTCTCTACGAGCAGTACTTC
CDR3 protein: CASNEQGLYEQYF
clone size: NA
J gene: TRBJ2-7
D gene: NA
V gene: TRBV6-1

CDR3 DNA: TGCAGTGCCTTTCATAGCGGGAGGGGGAATGAGCAGTTCTTC
CDR3 protein: CSAFHSGRGNEQFF
clone size: few
J gene: TRBJ2-1
D gene: TRBD2
V gene: TRBV20-1

CDR3 DNA: TGTGCCAGCAGAGACCTTTTCGGGACTGGGACTGAAGCTTTCTTT
CDR3 protein: CASRDLFGTGTEAFF
clone size: NA
J gene: TRBJ1-1
D gene: NA
V gene: TRBV28

CDR3 DNA: TGTGCCAGCAGCCAAGTGACTAGCGGCCTATACGAGCAGTACTTC
CDR3 protein: CASSQVTSGLYEQYF
clone size: few
J gene: TRBJ2-7
D gene: TRBD2
V gene: TRBV4-2

CDR3 DNA: TGCGCCAGCAGCCTCGGGCTAGCGGGAGAAACCGGGGAGCTGTTTTTT
CDR3 protein: CASSLGLAGETGELFF
clone size: few
J gene: TRBJ2-2
D gene: TRBD2
V gene: TRBV5-1

CDR3 DNA: TGTGCCAGCAGCTTGAGGAAATGGGAAAAGCAGGTAGATACGCAGTATTTT
CDR3 protein: CASSLRKWEKQVDTQYF
clone size: few
J gene: TRBJ2-3
D gene: NA
V gene: TRBV7-3

CDR3 DNA: TGCGCCAGCAGCCGTATTCCAGGGACTGAGCAGTTCTTC
CDR3 protein: CASSRIPGTEQFF
clone size: few
J gene: TRBJ2-1
D gene: NA
V gene: TRBV5-1

CDR3 DNA: TGTGCCACGCGCACGGTTTACGAGCAGTACTTC
CDR3 protein: CATRTVYEQYF
clone size: NA
J gene: TRBJ2-7
D gene: NA
V gene: TRBV10-3

CDR3 DNA: TGTGCCAGCAGCTTGGGATTTGCCAGGGTGGACACTGAAGCTTTCTTT
CDR3 protein: CASSLGFARVDTEAFF
clone size: few
J gene: TRBJ1-1
D gene: NA
V gene: TRBV5-5

CDR3 DNA: TGTGCCAGCAGTGATCGGGAGACAGATACGCAGTATTTT
CDR3 protein: CASSDRETDTQYF
clone size: NA
J gene: TRBJ2-3
D gene: NA
V gene: TRBV6-4

CDR3 DNA: TGTGCCAGCAGCACGACTCGGAACTACGAGCAGTACTTC
CDR3 protein: CASSTTRNYEQYF
clone size: NA
J gene: TRBJ2-7
D gene: NA
V gene: TRBV7-2

CDR3 DNA: TGCAGCGTTGTTGGGGGCAGGGATACGCAGTATTTT
CDR3 protein: CSVVGGRDTQYF
clone size: NA
J gene: TRBJ2-3
D gene: NA
V gene: TRBV29-1

CDR3 DNA: TGTGCCAGCAGCTTAGGGCTAGCGGGAGGCTTGGCAGATACGCAGTATTTT
CDR3 protein: CASSLGLAGGLADTQYF
clone size: once
J gene: TRBJ2-3
D gene: TRBD2
V gene: TRBV7-9

CDR3 DNA: TGTGCCAGCAGCCAAGCGGGTCAATCGGGCAATCAGCCCCAGCATTTT
CDR3 protein: CASSQAGQSGNQPQHF
clone size: NA
J gene: TRBJ1-5
D gene: NA
V gene: TRBV3-1

CDR3 DNA: TGTGCCAGCGGCGGACGGAACACTGAAGCTTTCTTT
CDR3 protein: CASGGRNTEAFF
clone size: few
J gene: TRBJ1-1
D gene: NA
V gene: TRBV7-9

CDR3 DNA: TGTGCCAGCAGCTTTCCACAGGGGCCGGATGGCTACACCTTC
CDR3 protein: CASSFPQGPDGYTF
clone size: NA
J gene: TRBJ1-2
D gene: NA
V gene: TRBV12-1

CDR3 DNA: TGTGCCACCAGCAGAGATTGGCAGGTTGAGAACGAGCAGTACTTC
CDR3 protein: CATSRDWQVENEQYF
clone size: few
J gene: TRBJ2-7
D gene: NA
V gene: TRBV15

CDR3 DNA: TGTGCCAGCAGTATCTCAATAGCCGGCGATGAGCAGTTCTTC
CDR3 protein: CASSISIAGDEQFF
clone size: NA
J gene: TRBJ2-1
D gene: NA
V gene: TRBV2

CDR3 DNA: TGTGCCAGCAGCCAAATCAGGGGGACCGGGGAGCTGTTTTTT
CDR3 protein: CASSQIRGTGELFF
clone size: NA
J gene: TRBJ2-2
D gene: TRBD1
V gene: TRBV14

CDR3 DNA: TGTGCCAGCAGCTACCAGACTAGCGGGAGTAGACATAGCTCCTACGAGCAGTACTTC
CDR3 protein: CASSYQTSGSRHSSYEQYF
clone size: NA
J gene: TRBJ2-7
D gene: TRBD2
V gene: TRBV14

CDR3 DNA: TGTGCCAGCAGCCAAGTAGGGGCCAACGTCCTGACTTTC
CDR3 protein: CASSQVGANVLTF
clone size: many
J gene: TRBJ2-6
D gene: NA
V gene: TRBV14

CDR3 DNA: TGCAGCGTTGATAGCGGGATAAATGAGCAGTTCTTC
CDR3 protein: CSVDSGINEQFF
clone size: many
J gene: TRBJ2-1
D gene: TRBD2
V gene: TRBV29-1

CDR3 DNA: TGTGCCACCAGCAGAGATCGGGCCGAAAAACTGTTTTTT
CDR3 protein: CATSRDRAEKLFF
clone size: NA
J gene: TRBJ1-4
D gene: NA
V gene: TRBV15

CDR3 DNA: TGCAGTGTCAGGGTGATCGGGAGGGTTCGAGAGCAGTTCTTC
CDR3 protein: CSVRVIGRVREQFF
clone size: NA
J gene: TRBJ2-1
D gene: TRBD2
V gene: TRBV20-1

CDR3 DNA: TGCAGTGGGGTCAGCACAGATACGCAGTATTTT
CDR3 protein: CSGVSTDTQYF
clone size: NA
J gene: TRBJ2-3
D gene: NA
V gene: TRBV20-1

CDR3 DNA: TGTGCCAGCAGCTTAAAGGGGTCGGGACAGGGCTACGAGCAGTACTTC
CDR3 protein: CASSLKGSGQGYEQYF
clone size: few
J gene: TRBJ2-7
D gene: TRBD1
V gene: TRBV7-9

CDR3 DNA: TGCAGCGTTGAAAGTGCTAGCGGGAACAAGTTCTTC
CDR3 protein: CSVESASGNKFF
clone size: NA
J gene: TRBJ2-1
D gene: TRBD2
V gene: TRBV29-1

CDR3 DNA: TGTGCCAGCGGCCGGCCTTTGCAGAGAAGCAAGACAGATACGCAGTATTTT
CDR3 protein: CASGRPLQRSKTDTQYF
clone size: NA
J gene: TRBJ2-3
D gene: NA
V gene: TRBV9

CDR3 DNA: TGTGCCAGCAGCCTCGGACCCGTATCGACCCAGTACTTC
CDR3 protein: CASSLGPVSTQYF
clone size: NA
J gene: TRBJ2-5
D gene: NA
V gene: TRBV7-2

CDR3 DNA: TGTGCCAGCTCCGGACCCGAGGAGACCCAGTACTTC
CDR3 protein: CASSGPEETQYF
clone size: NA
J gene: TRBJ2-5
D gene: NA
V gene: TRBV7-9

CDR3 DNA: TGTGCCACCGCAACACAACTAGCGGGAGTACAAGAGACCCAGTACTTC
CDR3 protein: CATATQLAGVQETQYF
clone size: NA
J gene: TRBJ2-5
D gene: TRBD2
V gene: TRBV10-3

CDR3 DNA: TGTGCCAGCAGCGCGGGGGGGGATCAGCCCCAGCATTTT
CDR3 protein: CASSAGGDQPQHF
clone size: NA
J gene: TRBJ1-5
D gene: NA
V gene: TRBV7-3

CDR3 DNA: TGTGCCAGCAGCCAAGATGGGGCGGGAGTTCCCTACGAGCAGTACTTC
CDR3 protein: CASSQDGAGVPYEQYF
clone size: few
J gene: TRBJ2-7
D gene: TRBD2
V gene: TRBV4-2

CDR3 DNA: TGTGCCAGCAGCGTTGACAGTGAAGAGACCCAGTACTTC
CDR3 protein: CASSVDSEETQYF
clone size: NA
J gene: TRBJ2-5
D gene: NA
V gene: TRBV9